This T cell receptor (beta chain) was sequenced in a study of cytomegalovirus exposure and HLA in healthy donors. Study-wide points: Roughly even sequencing depth across donors was the assumption behind the presence/absence analyses.

CDR1 SGHKS and CDR2 YYEKEE come from the germline V gene (reference sequence). This CDR3 is built from 16 residues. V lost 5 bases and J 14 bases, leaving 26 bases between the germline ends. A multiplex PCR was run with 60 Vbeta primers and 13 Jbeta primers. Clones were read by immunoSEQ multiplex PCR, and TCRdb kept only the in-frame ones, dropping some. In the table there are about 250,000 clones, 80% to 95% of which are singletons. Comment on this clone: Its antigen is not identified.

Input material: PBMCs. This receptor was obtained from a girl aged 2 to 10 in good health and CMV-seronegative. This chain joins TRBV5-5 and TRBJ1-6; D perhaps matches TRBD1 (5 bases). CDR3 region: CASSLGGGSFPQALHF. For the CDR3, the DNA is TGTGCCAGCAGTCTCGGGGGTGGCTCGTTTCCGCAGGCCCTCCACTTT.